Listed below are T cell receptor beta chains from one sample, sequenced in a study. Each CDR3 protein is one row after TCRdb ran MiXCR on the 5' RACE reads. The sample has 30,000 or so distinct CDR3 sequences, around 27% seen once. The sample consisted of tumor-infiltrating Tregs sorted from the breast tumor. These receptor sequences come from a female donor with breast cancer. The CDR3 runs from the conserved cysteine through the conserved F or W. The D gene is left open where the match is weak. Clone size appears in some rows only: once, few, many, or a class for an expanded clone.

j_gene: TRBJ2-1; len: 15; abundance: medium-sized; v_gene: TRBV7-6; d_gene: NA; CDR3aa: CASSQQGGTYNEQFF; CDR3nt: TGTGCCAGCAGCCAACAAGGGGGGACCTACAATGAGCAGTTCTTC
j_gene: TRBJ2-7; len: 16; abundance: NA; v_gene: TRBV12-5; d_gene: TRBD2; CDR3aa: CASGSRTSASSYEQYF; CDR3nt: TGTGCTAGTGGTTCACGGACTAGCGCGAGCTCCTACGAGCAGTACTTC
j_gene: TRBJ1-2; len: 14; abundance: few; v_gene: TRBV27; d_gene: NA; CDR3aa: CASSLWGGGYGYTF; CDR3nt: TGTGCCAGCAGTTTATGGGGAGGAGGCTATGGCTACACCTTC
j_gene: TRBJ1-5; len: 14; abundance: many; v_gene: TRBV4-2; d_gene: NA; CDR3aa: CASSQDSSNQPQHF; CDR3nt: TGTGCCAGCAGCCAAGACTCGAGCAATCAGCCCCAGCATTTT
j_gene: TRBJ2-3; len: 15; abundance: few; v_gene: TRBV7-3; d_gene: NA; CDR3aa: CASSWVAGSTDTQYF; CDR3nt: TGTGCCAGCAGCTGGGTTGCAGGGAGCACAGATACGCAGTATTTT
j_gene: TRBJ2-5; len: 17; abundance: few; v_gene: TRBV2; d_gene: TRBD2; CDR3aa: CASSSEWTSGREETQYF; CDR3nt: TGTGCCAGCAGTTCTGAATGGACTAGCGGGAGGGAAGAGACCCAGTACTTC
j_gene: TRBJ2-7; len: 20; abundance: NA; v_gene: TRBV7-9; d_gene: TRBD2; CDR3aa: CASSHPLGTSGLSFRNEQYF; CDR3nt: TGTGCCAGCAGTCACCCCCTCGGGACTAGCGGGTTGTCTTTTCGGAACGAGCAGTACTTC
j_gene: TRBJ1-1; len: 15; abundance: NA; v_gene: TRBV7-9; d_gene: NA; CDR3aa: CASSFGVGLNTGAFF; CDR3nt: TGTGCCAGCAGCTTTGGGGTAGGGTTGAACACTGGAGCTTTCTTT
j_gene: TRBJ2-1; len: 14; abundance: many; v_gene: TRBV6-5; d_gene: NA; CDR3aa: CASRTYNTYNEQFF; CDR3nt: TGTGCCAGCAGGACATATAACACATACAATGAGCAGTTCTTC
j_gene: TRBJ2-1; len: 15; abundance: medium-sized; v_gene: TRBV20-1; d_gene: TRBD2; CDR3aa: CSARVAGVTYNEQFF; CDR3nt: TGCAGTGCTAGAGTTGCGGGAGTAACCTACAATGAGCAGTTCTTC
j_gene: TRBJ1-1; len: 13; abundance: many; v_gene: TRBV9; d_gene: NA; CDR3aa: CASSAYLEGEAFF; CDR3nt: TGTGCCAGCAGCGCCTACCTGGAGGGGGAAGCTTTCTTT
j_gene: TRBJ2-7; len: 13; abundance: NA; v_gene: TRBV5-1; d_gene: NA; CDR3aa: CASSPGSWDEQYF; CDR3nt: TGCGCCAGCAGCCCCGGGAGCTGGGACGAGCAGTACTTC